This TCR beta chain was identified during a study of blood T cell repertoires in COVID-19. Overall study context: Both acute and convalescent COVID-19 samples were obtained from the United States, Italy and Spain. Sources were T cells, B-cell-depleted T cells, or PBMCs; the material itself was cDNA or gDNA.

CDR1 SGHNT and CDR2 YENEEA come from the germline V gene. V lost 6 bases to trimming and J lost 12 bases, with 6 bases between them. This CDR3 has 9 residues. How the authors handled the data: The assay estimated nucleated cells by amplifying reference gene primers. The repertoire was sequenced with immunoSEQ multiplex PCR; TCRdb's copy has only in-frame clones and lacks some. From that table come the V and J calls and clone size; the DNA was used to work out D and trimming. The profile shows 96,000 or so clones, about 88% of them singletons. Material: peripheral blood. This receptor was obtained from a woman at least 80 years old with acute or convalescent COVID-19. The chain combines TRBV11-3 with TRBJ1-5; D uncertain. The CDR3 DNA sequence: TGTGCCAGCAGAAGACTCCAGCATTTT. This translates into CASRRLQHF.